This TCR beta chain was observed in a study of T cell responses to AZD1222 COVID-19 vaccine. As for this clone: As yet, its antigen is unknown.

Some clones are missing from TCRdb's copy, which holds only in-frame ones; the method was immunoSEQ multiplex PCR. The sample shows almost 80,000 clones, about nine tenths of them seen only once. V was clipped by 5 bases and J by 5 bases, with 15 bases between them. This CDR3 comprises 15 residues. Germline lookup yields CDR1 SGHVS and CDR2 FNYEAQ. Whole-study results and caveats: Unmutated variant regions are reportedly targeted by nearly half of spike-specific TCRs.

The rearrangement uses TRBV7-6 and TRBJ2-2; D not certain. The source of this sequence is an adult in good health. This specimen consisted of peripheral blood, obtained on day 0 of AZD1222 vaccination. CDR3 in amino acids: CASSPGSRWTGELFF. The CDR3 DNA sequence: TGTGCCAGCAGCCCCGGGTCCAGATGGACCGGGGAGCTGTTTTTT.